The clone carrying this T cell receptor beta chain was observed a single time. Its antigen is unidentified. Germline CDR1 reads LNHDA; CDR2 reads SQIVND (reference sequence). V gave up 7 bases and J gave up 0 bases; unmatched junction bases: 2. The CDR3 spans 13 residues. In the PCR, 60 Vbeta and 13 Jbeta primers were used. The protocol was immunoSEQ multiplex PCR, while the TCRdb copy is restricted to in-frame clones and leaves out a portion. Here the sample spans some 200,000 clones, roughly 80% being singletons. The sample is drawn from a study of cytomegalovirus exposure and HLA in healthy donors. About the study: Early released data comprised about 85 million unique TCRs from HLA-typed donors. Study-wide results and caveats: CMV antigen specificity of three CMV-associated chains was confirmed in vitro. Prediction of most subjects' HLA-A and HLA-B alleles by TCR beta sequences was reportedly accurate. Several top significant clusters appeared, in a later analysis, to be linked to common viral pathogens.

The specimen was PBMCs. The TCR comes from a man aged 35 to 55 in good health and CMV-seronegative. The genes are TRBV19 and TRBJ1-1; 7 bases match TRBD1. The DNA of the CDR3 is TGTGCCAGTATGGGGACAGTGAACACTGAAGCTTTCTTT. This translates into CASMGTVNTEAFF.